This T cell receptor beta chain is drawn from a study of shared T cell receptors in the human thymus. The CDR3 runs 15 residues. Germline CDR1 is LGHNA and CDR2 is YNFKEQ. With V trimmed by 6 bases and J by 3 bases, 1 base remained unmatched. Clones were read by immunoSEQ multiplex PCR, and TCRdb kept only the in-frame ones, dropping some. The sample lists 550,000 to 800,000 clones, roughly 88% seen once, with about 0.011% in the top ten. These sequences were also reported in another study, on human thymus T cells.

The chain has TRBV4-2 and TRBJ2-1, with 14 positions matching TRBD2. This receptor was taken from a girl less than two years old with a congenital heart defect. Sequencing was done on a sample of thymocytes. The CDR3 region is CASRGLAGVYNEQFF. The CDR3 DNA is TGTGCCAGCAGGGGACTAGCGGGGGTCTACAATGAGCAGTTCTTC.